Here is one T cell receptor beta chain with its context. No antigen is known for it. The data are from a study of identical twins. Healthy Caucasian individuals made up all the donors. A universal primer binding site was introduced by template switching. The final cDNA contained unique molecular identifiers. MiXCR, run by TCRdb on the 5' RACE reads, gives a single entry per CDR3 protein. Found here are roughly 470,000 distinct CDR3 sequences, 14% of them singletons; the top ten hold approximately 0.98%. Whole-study findings and limits: Sharing of beta out-of-frame sequences by twins showed a weaker excess.

The CDR3 contains 16 residues. Germline trimming cut 5 bases from V and 6 bases from J; bases unmatched to any gene: 13. Germline V gives CDR1 MNHNS, CDR2 SASEGT. These sequences were also reported in another study, on yellow fever vaccine responses in identical twins.

The sample taken for sequencing was CD4+ T cells sorted from blood. The chain recombines TRBV6-1 with TRBJ2-1, with TRBD1 matching over 7 bases. The sequence came from a woman under 30 in good health. CDR3: CASSRPGQKIINEQFF. CDR3 nucleotide sequence: TGTGCCAGCAGTAGACCGGGACAGAAAATTATCAATGAGCAGTTCTTC.